This is a list of T cell receptor beta chains from one sample in a study of shared clonotypes between healthy human individuals. Clones were read by immunoSEQ multiplex PCR, and TCRdb kept only the in-frame ones, dropping some. The table has about 2 million clones, approximately 94% seen once; the top ten hold more than 0.95%. Source material: naive CD8+ T cells sorted from blood. These receptors all come from a man between 18 and 35 years old in good health. The CDR3 runs from the conserved cysteine through the conserved F or W. The order of the fields is V gene, D gene, clone size, J gene, CDR3 protein, CDR3 DNA. D genes are given only for firm matches. Part of the rows lack a size; the others show once, few, many or a class for expanded clones.

TRBV7-9	TRBD1	-	TRBJ2-7	CASSFHSGQGAYEQYF	TGTGCCAGCAGCTTTCATTCGGGACAGGGGGCCTACGAGCAGTACTTC
TRBV28	TRBD1	-	TRBJ2-1	CASSLSRDRGNEQFF	TGTGCCAGCAGTTTGAGCCGGGACAGGGGCAATGAGCAGTTCTTC
TRBV28	-	-	TRBJ1-2	CASRDRLIGYTF	TGTGCCAGCAGGGACCGACTGATTGGCTACACCTTC
TRBV13	-	once	TRBJ2-7	CASSPGPASYEQYF	TGTGCCAGCAGCCCTGGTCCGGCTTCCTACGAGCAGTACTTC
TRBV18	-	few	TRBJ1-1	CASSPPGNTEAFF	TGTGCCAGCTCACCCCCCGGAAACACTGAAGCTTTCTTT
TRBV2	-	-	TRBJ2-7	CASSEGLGPLGYEQYF	TGTGCCAGCAGTGAAGGACTGGGGCCGCTGGGCTACGAGCAGTACTTC
TRBV13	TRBD2	-	TRBJ2-7	CASSLDQAGGYEQYF	TGTGCCAGCAGCTTAGATCAAGCGGGGGGATACGAGCAGTACTTC
TRBV10-3	-	few	TRBJ2-1	CAISELQVLDEQFF	TGTGCCATCAGTGAGTTGCAGGTCCTCGATGAGCAGTTCTTC
TRBV5-1	-	-	TRBJ2-7	CASSPRDGTYEQYF	TGCGCCAGCAGCCCCCGGGACGGTACCTACGAGCAGTACTTC
TRBV4-1	-	-	TRBJ1-1	CASSQEIGGTEAFF	TGCGCCAGCAGCCAAGAGATTGGGGGCACTGAAGCTTTCTTT
TRBV25-1	-	few	TRBJ1-1	CASRILDRSEAFF	TGTGCCAGCAGGATCCTCGACAGGTCGGAAGCTTTCTTT
TRBV9	-	once	TRBJ1-6	CASSVGGGSPLHF	TGTGCCAGCAGCGTGGGGGGTGGATCACCCCTCCACTTT
TRBV7-9	-	-	TRBJ2-7	CASSPAGTVSYEQYF	TGTGCCAGCAGCCCAGCCGGCACAGTCTCCTACGAGCAGTACTTC
TRBV30	TRBD2	-	TRBJ2-5	CAWSEAGGVQETQYF	TGTGCCTGGAGTGAAGCGGGGGGCGTCCAAGAGACCCAGTACTTC
TRBV6-1	-	-	TRBJ1-5	CASSGSQYYSNQPQHF	TGTGCCAGCAGTGGATCTCAGTACTATAGCAATCAGCCCCAGCATTTT
TRBV7-3	-	-	TRBJ1-3	CASSPRNTIYF	TGTGCCAGCAGCCCCCGAAACACCATATATTTT
TRBV29-1	TRBD2	-	TRBJ2-1	CSVALAGVEQFF	TGCAGCGTCGCGCTAGCGGGGGTTGAGCAGTTCTTC
TRBV6-1	-	-	TRBJ1-2	CASSDGGSNYGYTF	TGTGCCAGCAGTGACGGGGGGAGTAACTATGGCTACACCTTC
TRBV27	TRBD2	-	TRBJ2-7	CASSLEGFGGAYEQYF	TGTGCCAGCAGTTTAGAGGGATTTGGGGGGGCCTACGAGCAGTACTTC
TRBV15	-	-	TRBJ2-1	CATSRGGIGNEQFF	TGTGCCACCAGCAGAGGGGGAATCGGTAATGAGCAGTTCTTC
TRBV7-2	-	-	TRBJ2-7	CASSYGGRTYEQYF	TGTGCCAGCAGCTACGGGGGTCGTACCTACGAGCAGTACTTC
TRBV10-2	-	-	TRBJ2-3	CASSTPRPDTQYF	TGCGCCAGCAGTACCCCTCGGCCAGATACGCAGTATTTT
TRBV27	-	-	TRBJ2-1	CASSFGQYYNEQFF	TGTGCCAGCAGTTTCGGTCAATACTACAATGAGCAGTTCTTC
TRBV19	-	-	TRBJ1-5	CASSAIWGGLQPQHF	TGTGCCAGTAGCGCCATATGGGGGGGGCTTCAGCCCCAGCATTTT
TRBV27	-	-	TRBJ2-7	CASSSSGATYEQYF	-
TRBV14	TRBD2	-	TRBJ2-3	CASSHLPAGERTDTQYF	TGTGCCAGCAGCCACCTCCCGGCGGGAGAGAGGACAGATACGCAGTATTTT
TRBV4-3	-	-	TRBJ2-7	CASSQDPRGNYEQYF	TGCGCCAGCAGCCAAGATCCCCGGGGGAACTACGAGCAGTACTTC